Listed here are 11 T cell receptor beta chains from one sample, sequenced in a study of beta chain features in type 1 diabetes. Study-wide findings and caveats: Moderate but significant shortening of TCRB CDR3s was recorded in all four CD4+ subsets from Type 1 diabetes patients.

Of the isolated RNA, all was reverse transcribed, and so the sequenced material was expressed TCRB transcripts. Sequencing used immunoSEQ multiplex PCR; TCRdb keeps in-frame clones, though not all of them. Among around 690,000 clones, roughly 12% were seen once, and the ten largest hold about 0.11%. The antigens for these receptors are not known. Sequenced: naive CD4+ T cells from blood. The receptor source for this set is a man in his thirties or forties with type 1 diabetes.

This clone appeared a few times. The genes are TRBV25-1 and TRBJ2-1; maybe TRBD1 (6 bases). V lost 5 bases, J lost 1 base, and 9 bases lay in between. There are 14 residues in the CDR3. The germline gives CDR1 MGHDK, CDR2 SYGVNS. CDR3 amino acids: CASSIQGSYNEQFF. The CDR3 DNA reads as TGTGCCAGCAGTATCCAGGGGTCCTACAATGAGCAGTTCTTC.

A few counts support this clone. The chain is built from TRBV7-2 and TRBJ2-3, with D uncertain. The CDR3 extends over 14 amino acids. The germline CDR1 and CDR2 sequences are SGHTA and FQGNSA. Trimming cost V 3 bases and J 2 bases, with 9 bases left between them. The CDR3 spells CASSFGWITDTQYF. DNA of the CDR3: TGTGCCAGCAGCTTCGGCTGGATCACAGATACGCAGTATTTT.

In DNA form, the CDR3 reads TGTGCCTGGAGCCACAGGGGGCGGGCGGAGAAAGAAAAACTGTTTTTT. It is translated as CAWSHRGRAEKEKLFF. The V call is TRBV30, the J call TRBJ1-4; 9 bases map to TRBD1. CDR1 GTSNPN and CDR2 SVGIG come from the germline V gene (reference sequence). The J segment lost 8 bases and the V segment lost 3 bases, leaving 13 bases of the junction unmatched. The CDR3 consists of 16 residues. The full variable domain, rest sourced from reference TRBV30 and TRBJ1-4, is SQTIHQWPATLVQPVGSPLSLECTVEGTSNPNLYWYRQAAGRGLQLLFYSVGIGQISSEVPQNLSASRPQDRQFILSSKKLLLSDSGFYLCAWSHRGRAEKEKLFFGSGTQLSVL.

This chain uses TRBV18 with TRBJ1-5; D possibly corresponds to TRBD1 (5 bases). CDR1 is KGHSH, CDR2 LQKENI, per germline. CDR3 length: 13 amino acids. V lost 2 bases and J lost 6, with 8 bases in between. CDR3 bases: TGTGCCAGCTCACCAGGGGCGGGTCAGCCCCAGCATTTT. Protein sequence: CASSPGAGQPQHF.

The chain recombines TRBV6-5 with TRBJ2-4; TRBD1 is a possible D gene (6 bases). V dropped 5 bases and J dropped 5 bases, with 13 bases sitting between them. Germline V gene sequence: CDR1 MNHEY, CDR2 SVGAGI. The CDR3 loop spans 14 amino acids. The CDR3 spells CASSTGRWQNIQYF. CDR3 bases: TGTGCCAGCAGTACAGGGCGGTGGCAAAACATTCAGTACTTC.

The V gene is TRBV2, the J gene TRBJ1-2; no clear D gene. Deletions cut 1 base from V and 6 bases from J, with 9 bases between. The CDR3 runs 13 residues. Germline values: CDR1 SNHLY, CDR2 FYNNEI. The CDR3 region has the DNA TGTGCCAGCAGTGAAGGCAGCGTCCATGGCTACACCTTC. Protein product: CASSEGSVHGYTF.

The chain couples TRBV19 to TRBJ2-1, with D hard to call. The V and J ends lost 4 bases and 4 bases respectively, with 11 bases between them. CDR3 length: 14 residues. The germline V gene encodes CDR1 LNHDA and CDR2 SQIVND (reference sequence). This CDR3 is CASSNSINYNEQFF. The CDR3 bases are TGTGCCAGTAGTAACAGCATAAATTACAATGAGCAGTTCTTC.

This clone was detected a few times. Other DNA sequences within the sample encode an identical CDR3. The J gene is TRBJ2-2, the V gene TRBV27; D is possibly TRBD1 (6 bases). Germline lookup yields CDR1 MNHEY and CDR2 SMNVEV (reference sequence). Trimming left V 6 bases short and J 2 bases short, with 10 bases between. The CDR3 totals 14 residues. CDR3 residues: CASRLQGNTGELFF. The CDR3 nucleotides read TGTGCCAGCAGATTACAGGGTAACACCGGGGAGCTGTTTTTT.

V and J are TRBV2 and TRBJ2-7; 11 bases align to TRBD2. The V and J ends lost 8 bases and 6 bases, in that order; junction bases with no gene match: 6. The CDR3 length is 13 residues. The germline V gene has CDR1 SNHLY and CDR2 FYNNEI. Here the CDR3 DNA reads TGTGCCAGCTTTACGGGACTAGCGGCCGAGCAGTACTTC. Amino acid sequence: CASFTGLAAEQYF.

The chain recombines TRBV7-2 with TRBJ2-3; D is unclear. This CDR3 has 13 amino acids. The V gene's germline CDR1 is SGHTA and CDR2 FQGNSA. The germline V and J ends were trimmed by 5 bases and 4 bases, with 10 bases remaining between them. The CDR3 loop reads CASSNTRPDTQYF. CDR3 DNA sequence: TGTGCCAGCAGCAACACGCGGCCAGATACGCAGTATTTT. The full variable domain, rest sourced from reference TRBV7-2 and TRBJ2-3, is GAGVSQSPSNKVTEKGKDVELRCDPISGHTALYWYRQSLGQGLEFLIYFQGNSAPDKSGLPSDRFSAERTGGSVSTLTIQRTQQEDSAVYLCASSNTRPDTQYFGPGTRLTVL.

The J gene is TRBJ1-5, the V gene TRBV5-8; D perhaps matches TRBD1 (6 bases). The CDR3 is 15 amino acids. Trimming shortened V by 0 bases and J by 2 bases, and 9 bases separated the two germline ends. The germline CDR1 and CDR2 sequences are SGHTS and YDEGEE. The CDR3 DNA is TGTGCCAGCAGCTTGGGGGGACACCGCAATCAGCCCCAGCATTTT. Residues: CASSLGGHRNQPQHF. The whole variable domain, filled in from reference TRBV5-8 and TRBJ1-5, reads EAGVTQSPTHLIKTRGQQATLRCSPISGHTSVYWYQQALGLGLQFLLWYDEGEERNRGNFPPRFSGRQFPNYSSELNVNALELEDSALYLCASSLGGHRNQPQHFGDGTRLSIL.